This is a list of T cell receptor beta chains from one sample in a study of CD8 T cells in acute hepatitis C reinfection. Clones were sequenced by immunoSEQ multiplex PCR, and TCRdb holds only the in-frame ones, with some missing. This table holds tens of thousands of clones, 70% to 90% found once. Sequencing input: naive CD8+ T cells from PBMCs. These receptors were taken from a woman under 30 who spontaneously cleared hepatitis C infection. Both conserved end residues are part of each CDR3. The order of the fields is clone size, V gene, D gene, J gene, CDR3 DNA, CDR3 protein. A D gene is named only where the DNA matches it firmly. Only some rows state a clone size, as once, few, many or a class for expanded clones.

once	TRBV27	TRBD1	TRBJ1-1	TGTGCCAGCAGTTTATCTCGGCAGGGGGGGACTGAAGCTTTCTTT	CASSLSRQGGTEAFF
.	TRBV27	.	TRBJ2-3	TGTGCCAGCAGTCGTCATAGGGGTGCAGCAGATACGCAGTATTTT	CASSRHRGAADTQYF
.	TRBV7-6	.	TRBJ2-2	TGTGCCAGCAGACCACAGGGTACCGGGGAGCTGTTTTTT	CASRPQGTGELFF
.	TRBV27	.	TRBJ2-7	TGTGCCAGCAGTTCCCGGGGTAGCAGCTCCTACGAGCAGTACTTC	CASSSRGSSSYEQYF
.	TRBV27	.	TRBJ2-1	TGTGCCAGCTGGGACATAAGGGGTGAGCAGTTCTTC	CASWDIRGEQFF
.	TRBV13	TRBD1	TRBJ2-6	TGTGCCAGCAGCTTCCCAGGGGCAGGGGGAATTGGGGCCAACGTCCTGACTTTC	CASSFPGAGGIGANVLTF
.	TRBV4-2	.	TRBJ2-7	TGTGCCAGCAGCCAAGCGAGGGGGGACGAGCAGTACTTC	CASSQARGDEQYF
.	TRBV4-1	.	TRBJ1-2	TGCGCCAGCAGCCCCTTGAACTACTATGGCTACACCTTC	CASSPLNYYGYTF
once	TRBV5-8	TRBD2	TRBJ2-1	TGTGCCAGCAGCGAGGGACTAGCAGTCTACAATGAGCAGTTCTTC	CASSEGLAVYNEQFF
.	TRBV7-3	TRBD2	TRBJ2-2	TGTGTTTGGCGGGAGGGCTTTTGGACCGGGGAGCTGTTTTTT	CVWREGFWTGELFF
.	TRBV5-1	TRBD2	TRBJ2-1	TGCGCCAGCAGCTTGGCCCCACGACTAGCGGACTCCTACAATGAGCAGTTCTTC	CASSLAPRLADSYNEQFF
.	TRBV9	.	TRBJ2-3	TGTGCCAGCAGCGTAGGCGGGATTAGCACAGATACGCAGTATTTT	CASSVGGISTDTQYF
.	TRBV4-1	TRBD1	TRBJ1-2	TGCGCCAGCAGGGGGGGACAGGGTGTAGACTATGGCTACACCTTC	CASRGGQGVDYGYTF
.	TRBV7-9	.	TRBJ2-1	TGTGCCAGCAGCCCCCAGGTTATCGGTGTAAGCTCCTACAATGAGCAGTTCTTC	CASSPQVIGVSSYNEQFF
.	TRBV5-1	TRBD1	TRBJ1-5	TGCGCCAGCAGCTGGGGAGGGGGCGTCAATCAGCCCCAGCATTTT	CASSWGGGVNQPQHF
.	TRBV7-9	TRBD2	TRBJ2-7	TGTGCCAGCAGCTTAGAGTTCGGACTAGCGCACGAGCAGTACTTC	CASSLEFGLAHEQYF
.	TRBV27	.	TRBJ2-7	TGTGCCAGCATGACGGGCTACGAGCAGTACTTC	CASMTGYEQYF
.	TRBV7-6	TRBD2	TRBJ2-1	TGTGCCAGCAGCTCCACTAGCGGGTATGAGCAGTTCTTC	CASSSTSGYEQFF
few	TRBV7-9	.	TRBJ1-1	TGTGCCAGCAGTCATGTTTTGGACACTGAAGCTTTCTTT	CASSHVLDTEAFF
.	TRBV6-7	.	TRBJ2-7	TGTGCCAGCAGTTACTCAAATAGCGGAGACATCTTGGCGTACGAGCAGTACTTC	CASSYSNSGDILAYEQYF
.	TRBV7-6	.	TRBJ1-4	TGTGCCAGCAGCCTCTCCAGGGTGGGAACTAATGAAAAACTGTTTTTT	CASSLSRVGTNEKLFF
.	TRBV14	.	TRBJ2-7	TGTGCCAGCAGCCATGACAACTCCTACGAGCAGTACTTC	CASSHDNSYEQYF
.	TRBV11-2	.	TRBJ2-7	TGTGCCAGCAGCTTAGGGTCCTACGAGCAGTACTTC	CASSLGSYEQYF
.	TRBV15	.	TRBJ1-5	TGTGCCACCAGCTCCTATCCCGGGACGGATATTTATAGCAATCAGCCCCAGCATTTT	CATSSYPGTDIYSNQPQHF